Given below is one T cell receptor beta chain in context. TCRdb keeps only in-frame clones here, not all; method: immunoSEQ multiplex PCR. The sample lists some 100,000 clones; 75% to 90% were seen once. This specimen belongs to a study of identifying expanded T cells in peripheral blood. Trimming removed 2 bases from V and 1 base from J; junction bases left unmatched: 1. Germline V CDR1 and CDR2: KGHSH, LQKENI. This CDR3 comprises 15 residues. The specimen sequenced was blood. This sequence joins TRBV18 and TRBJ1-1, with 10 bases matching TRBD1. The sequence derives from a person between 18 and 75 years old in good health. CDR3 residues: CASSPGTGANTEAFF. DNA for the CDR3: TGTGCCAGCTCACCAGGGACAGGGGCGAACACTGAAGCTTTCTTT.